These 2 T cell receptor beta chains originate from one sample sequenced in a study of blood T cell repertoires in COVID-19. Assay used: immunoSEQ multiplex PCR; TCRdb lists only in-frame clones, some missing. The sample includes hundreds of thousands of clones, 85% to 90% of them seen just once. Source material: PBMCs or T cells enriched from blood (not recorded which). These receptors were taken from a man aged 30-40 years who had recovered from COVID-19.

This rearrangement joins TRBV5-4 to TRBJ1-2, with D possibly being TRBD1 (5 bases). Germline loops: CDR1 SGHNT, CDR2 YYREEE (reference sequence). V was clipped by 1 base and J by 4 bases, with 11 bases between them. The length of the CDR3 is 14 residues. The CDR3 spells CASSLIGVGYGYTF. The DNA for the CDR3 is TGTGCCAGCAGCTTGATAGGGGTTGGCTATGGCTACACCTTC.

The V call is TRBV7-9, the J call TRBJ1-3; D perhaps matches TRBD1 (5 bases). V dropped 5 bases and J dropped 0 bases, with 14 bases sitting between them. This CDR3 contains 16 residues. Germline V gene sequence: CDR1 SEHNR, CDR2 FQNEAQ (reference sequence). The CDR3: CASSTPGTPSGNTIYF. DNA of the CDR3: TGTGCCAGCAGCACCCCCGGGACTCCCTCTGGAAACACCATATATTTT.